What follows describes a single T cell receptor (beta chain). As yet, its antigen is unknown. The data were taken from a study of cytomegalovirus exposure and HLA in healthy donors. Study findings and constraints: The study listed approximately 170 cytomegalovirus-associated TCR beta chains. The authors later found TCR association rates varying by HLA locus, with DRB1 most and HLA-C fewest.

The CDR3 runs to 15 residues. Trimming stripped 6 bases from V and 1 base from J, with 15 bases between. Germline CDR1 reads SNHLY; CDR2 reads FYNNEI. The PCR ran on 60 Vbeta and 13 Jbeta primers. Here immunoSEQ multiplex PCR was the method, and the copy in TCRdb shows in-frame clones only, minus some. The data hold about 55,000 clones, with about 84% observed a single time. The sequenced material came from PBMCs. The rearrangement links TRBV2 to TRBJ1-2; possibly TRBD1 for D (5 bases). The origin of this receptor is a female donor in good health and CMV-seronegative. The CDR3 reads CASRHAGTFNYGYTF. In DNA, the CDR3 is TGTGCCAGCAGACACGCCGGGACTTTTAACTATGGCTACACCTTC. Looking up the rest from reference TRBV2 and TRBJ1-2 gives the full variable domain: EPEVTQTPSHQVTQMGQEVILRCVPISNHLYFYWYRQILGQKVEFLVSFYNNEISEKSEIFDDQFSVERPDGSNFTLKIRSTKLEDSAMYFCASRHAGTFNYGYTFGSGTRLTVV.